The 5 T cell receptor beta chains presented below share a single source sample, sequenced in a study of IL-32 and malignant T cell survival in cutaneous lymphoma. TCRdb's copy holds only in-frame clones and misses some; the assay was immunoSEQ multiplex PCR. The sample consists of 700 to 950 clones, about four fifths of them appearing once. These samples are blood from patients with leukemic cutaneous T cell lymphoma, called Sezary syndrome. This sample comprised blood, obtained on day 0. These receptor sequences come from a human donor with cutaneous T cell lymphoma.

The chain uses TRBV11-2 and TRBJ1-4; D remains ambiguous. The CDR3 sequence is 14 residues long. In germline, CDR1 is SGHAT, CDR2 FQNNGV. The germline V and J ends were trimmed by 5 bases and 0 bases, with 7 bases remaining between them. The DNA of the CDR3 is TGTGCCAGCAGCCCGACCGCAACTAATGAAAAACTGTTTTTT. It codes for CASSPTATNEKLFF. The full variable domain, with the rest looked up from reference TRBV11-2 and TRBJ1-4, is EAGVAQSPRYKIIEKRQSVAFWCNPISGHATLYWYQQILGQGPKLLIQFQNNGVVDDSQLPKDRFSAERLKGVDSTLKIQPAKLEDSAVYLCASSPTATNEKLFFGSGTQLSVL.

V is TRBV5-1 and J is TRBJ2-3, with D unresolved. The CDR3 runs 14 residues. Per germline, CDR1 SGHRS and CDR2 YFSETQ. V dropped 0 bases and J dropped 4 bases, with 9 bases sitting between them. CDR3 sequence: CASSLAGAPDTQYF. Here the CDR3 DNA reads TGCGCCAGCAGCTTGGCAGGCGCTCCAGATACGCAGTATTTT. The whole variable domain, filled in from reference TRBV5-1 and TRBJ2-3, reads KAGVTQTPRYLIKTRGQQVTLSCSPISGHRSVSWYQQTPGQGLQFLFEYFSETQRNKGNFPGRFSGRQFSNSRSEMNVSTLELGDSALYLCASSLAGAPDTQYFGPGTRLTVL.

A few counts support this clone. This sequence joins TRBV13 and TRBJ1-1; possibly TRBD1 for D (6 bases). The CDR3 runs 16 residues. Germline V gene data show CDR1 as PRHDT and CDR2 as FYEKMQ (reference sequence). The V end was cut by 3 bases, the J end by 1 base, with 15 bases between. Here the CDR3 DNA reads TGTGCCAGCAGCTTCTTTGCTTTCAGGGGGAACACTGAAGCTTTCTTT. Translated, it gives CASSFFAFRGNTEAFF.

This chain connects TRBV7-2 to TRBJ2-1; 9 nucleotides match TRBD1. The germline V gene has CDR1 SGHTA and CDR2 FQGNSA. The CDR3 runs to 13 residues. The V segment lost 10 bases and the J segment 3 bases; nucleotides outside the gene matches: 4. The CDR3 loop reads CATRTGVYNEQFF. Here the CDR3 DNA reads TGTGCCACCCGGACAGGGGTCTACAATGAGCAGTTCTTC.

The chain couples TRBV7-8 to TRBJ2-1; a weak D match, TRBD2 (6 bases). The V end was cut by 0 bases, the J end by 6 bases, with 9 bases between. This CDR3 is 14 amino acids long. Per the germline V gene, CDR1 is SGHVS and CDR2 is FQNEAQ. The DNA for the CDR3 is TGTGCCAGCAGCTTAGCGGAGGGACTCAATGAGCAGTTCTTC. Amino acid sequence: CASSLAEGLNEQFF.